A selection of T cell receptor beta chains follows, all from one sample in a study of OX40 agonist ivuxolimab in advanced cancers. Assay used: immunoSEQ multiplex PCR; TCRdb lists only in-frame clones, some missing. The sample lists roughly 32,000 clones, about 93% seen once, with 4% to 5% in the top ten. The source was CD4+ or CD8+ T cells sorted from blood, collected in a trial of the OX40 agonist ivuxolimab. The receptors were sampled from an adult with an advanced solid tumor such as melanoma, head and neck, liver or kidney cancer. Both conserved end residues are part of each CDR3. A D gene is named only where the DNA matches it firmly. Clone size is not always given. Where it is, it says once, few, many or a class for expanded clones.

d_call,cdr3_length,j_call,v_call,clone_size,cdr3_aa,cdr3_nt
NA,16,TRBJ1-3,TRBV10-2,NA,CASIPDSKDSGNTIYF,TGCGCCAGCATTCCCGACAGCAAAGACTCTGGAAACACCATATATTTT
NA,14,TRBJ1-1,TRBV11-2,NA,CASSLGGEHTEAFF,TGTGCCAGCAGCTTAGGGGGGGAGCACACTGAAGCTTTCTTT
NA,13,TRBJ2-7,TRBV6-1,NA,CASSVRESYEQYF,TGTGCCAGCAGCGTCAGGGAGAGCTACGAGCAGTACTTC
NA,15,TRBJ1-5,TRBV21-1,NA,CASSKEGDSNQPQHF,TGTGCCAGCAGCAAAGAGGGGGACAGCAATCAGCCCCAGCATTTT
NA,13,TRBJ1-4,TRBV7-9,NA,CASKRGSGEKLFF,TGTGCCAGCAAGAGGGGGTCTGGAGAAAAACTGTTTTTT
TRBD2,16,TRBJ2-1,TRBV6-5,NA,CASSYWTSGNHNEQFF,TGTGCCAGCAGTTATTGGACTAGCGGGAATCACAATGAGCAGTTCTTC
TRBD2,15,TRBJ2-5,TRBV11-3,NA,CASSLRRLAGETQYF,TGTGCCAGCAGCTTAAGAAGACTAGCGGGAGAGACCCAGTACTTC
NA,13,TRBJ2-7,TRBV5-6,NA,CASSLRGADEQYF,TGTGCCAGCAGCTTGAGGGGGGCAGACGAGCAGTACTTC
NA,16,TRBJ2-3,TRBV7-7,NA,CASSQEQGGVTDTQYF,TGTGCCAGCAGCCAAGAGCAGGGAGGCGTCACAGATACGCAGTATTTT
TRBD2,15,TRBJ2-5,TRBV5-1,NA,CASSLKAGVEETQYF,TGCGCCAGCAGCTTGAAAGCGGGAGTGGAAGAGACCCAGTACTTC
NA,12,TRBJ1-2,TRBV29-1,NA,CSSVAGENGYTF,TGCAGCTCGGTCGCGGGGGAAAATGGCTACACCTTC
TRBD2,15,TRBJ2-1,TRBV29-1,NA,CSVEDRAGGPDEQFF,TGCAGCGTTGAAGATCGGGCGGGGGGGCCGGATGAGCAGTTCTTC
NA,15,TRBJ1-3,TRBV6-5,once,CASGPLQGTGNTIYF,TGTGCCAGCGGACCATTACAGGGCACTGGAAACACCATATATTTT
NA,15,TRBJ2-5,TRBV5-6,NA,CASSSLRLDQETQYF,TGTGCCAGCAGCTCCCTCCGACTAGATCAAGAGACCCAGTACTTC
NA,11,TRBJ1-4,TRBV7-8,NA,CASSTREKLFF,TGTGCCAGCAGCACTCGGGAAAAACTGTTTTTT
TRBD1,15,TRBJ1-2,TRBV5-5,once,CASSRRDREDYGYTF,TGTGCCAGCAGCCGCCGGGACAGGGAGGACTATGGCTACACCTTC
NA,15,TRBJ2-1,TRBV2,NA,CASSGPRGGYNEQFF,TGTGCCAGCAGTGGACCCAGGGGGGGATACAATGAGCAGTTCTTC
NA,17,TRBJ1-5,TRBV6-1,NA,CASSDSHSGLRNQPQHF,TGTGCCAGCAGTGATAGCCACTCGGGACTTCGCAATCAGCCCCAGCATTTT
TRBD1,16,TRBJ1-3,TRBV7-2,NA,CASSGRDRGSGNTIYF,TGTGCCAGCAGCGGCCGGGACAGGGGCTCTGGAAACACCATATATTTT
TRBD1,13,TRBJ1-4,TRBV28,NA,CATLTGANEKLFF,TGTGCCACCCTTACAGGGGCGAATGAAAAACTGTTTTTT
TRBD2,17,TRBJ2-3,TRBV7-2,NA,CASSRRLAGGPGDTQYF,TGTGCCAGCAGCAGAAGACTAGCGGGAGGGCCGGGAGATACGCAGTATTTT
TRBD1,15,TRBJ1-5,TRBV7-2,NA,CASSQAGQGGQPQHF,TGTGCCAGCAGCCAAGCCGGACAGGGAGGACAGCCCCAGCATTTT
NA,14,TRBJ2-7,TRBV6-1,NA,CASSANRDTYEQYF,TGTGCCAGCAGTGCAAACAGGGACACCTACGAGCAGTACTTC
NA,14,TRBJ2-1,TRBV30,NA,CAWLTSNSYNEQFF,TGTGCCTGGTTGACTAGTAACTCCTACAATGAGCAGTTCTTC